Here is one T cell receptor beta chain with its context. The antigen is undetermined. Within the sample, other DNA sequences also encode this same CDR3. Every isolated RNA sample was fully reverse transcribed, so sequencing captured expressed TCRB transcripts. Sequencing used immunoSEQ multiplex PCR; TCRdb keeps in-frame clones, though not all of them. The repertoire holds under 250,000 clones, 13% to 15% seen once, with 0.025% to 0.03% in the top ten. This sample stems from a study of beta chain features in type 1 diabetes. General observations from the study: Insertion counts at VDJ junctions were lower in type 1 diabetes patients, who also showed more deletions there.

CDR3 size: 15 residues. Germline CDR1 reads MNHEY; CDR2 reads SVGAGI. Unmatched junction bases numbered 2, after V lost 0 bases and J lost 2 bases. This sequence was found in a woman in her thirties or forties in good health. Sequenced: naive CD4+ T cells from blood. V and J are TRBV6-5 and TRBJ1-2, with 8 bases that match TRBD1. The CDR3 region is CASSYSGQGNYGYTF. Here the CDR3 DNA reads TGTGCCAGCAGTTACTCTGGACAGGGCAACTATGGCTACACCTTC.